The rows below give T cell receptor beta chains drawn from one sample of a study of CD8 T cells in Susac syndrome. TCRdb re-derived calls from the immunoSEQ multiplex PCR reads in MiXCR, one entry per CDR3 protein. In the table there are about 210,000 distinct CDR3 sequences, 95% of which are singletons. Specimen: CD4+ T cells from PBMCs. These receptors originate from a human donor with multiple sclerosis. CDR3s include the opening cysteine and the closing phenylalanine or tryptophan. D genes are given only for firm matches. Some rows mark clone size as missing; the rest say once, few, many or name a class of expanded clone.

v_call	j_call	clone_size	d_call	cdr3_aa	cdr3_nt
TRBV20-1	TRBJ2-2	once	TRBD1	CSARWGTVGELFF	TGCAGTGCTAGATGGGGGACAGTCGGGGAGCTGTTTTTT
TRBV3-1	TRBJ2-2	-	-	CASSQAGAGTGELFF	TGTGCCAGCAGCCAAGCGGGAGCGGGCACCGGGGAGCTGTTTTTT
TRBV30	TRBJ2-7	-	-	CAWSSTGGEQYF	TGTGCCTGGAGCTCCACCGGGGGCGAGCAGTACTTC
TRBV6-5	TRBJ2-7	-	-	CASSYSPGSDYEQYF	TGTGCCAGCAGTTACTCCCCGGGTTCGGACTACGAGCAGTACTTC
TRBV9	TRBJ1-6	-	-	CASSVAQGRNSPLHF	TGTGCCAGCAGCGTAGCGCAGGGAAGGAATTCACCCCTCCACTTT
TRBV20-1	TRBJ2-7	-	-	CSAQQDPTYEQYF	TGCAGTGCACAACAGGACCCAACCTACGAGCAGTACTTC
TRBV7-9	TRBJ2-7	once	TRBD2	CASSLEAGDSYEQYF	TGTGCCAGCAGCTTAGAAGCGGGAGACTCCTACGAGCAGTACTTC
TRBV2	TRBJ2-1	-	-	CASSGLIEQFF	TGTGCCAGCAGCGGACTAATTGAGCAGTTCTTC
TRBV12-3/TRBV12-4	TRBJ2-7	-	-	CASSQILEQYF	TGTGCCAGCAGTCAGATCCTGGAGCAGTACTTC
TRBV29-1	TRBJ2-7	-	TRBD1	CSAGTGGGYEQYF	TGCAGCGCGGGAACAGGGGGCGGCTACGAGCAGTACTTC
TRBV29-1	TRBJ2-2	-	-	CSVVQGLNTGELFF	TGCAGCGTGGTTCAGGGGCTAAACACCGGGGAGCTGTTTTTT
TRBV4-1	TRBJ1-1	-	-	CASTPVSGPGGTEAFF	TGCGCCAGCACCCCCGTTTCGGGGCCCGGGGGGACTGAAGCTTTCTTT
TRBV20-1	TRBJ1-2	-	-	CSARDHRTANYGYTF	TGCAGTGCTAGAGATCATAGGACGGCGAACTATGGCTACACCTTC
TRBV9	TRBJ1-2	-	-	CASSVDVGLDGYTF	TGTGCCAGCAGCGTAGATGTAGGACTAGATGGCTACACCTTC
TRBV7-2	TRBJ1-2	-	TRBD1	CASSLSWQGDGYTF	TGTGCCAGCAGCTTATCATGGCAGGGGGATGGCTACACCTTC
TRBV3-1	TRBJ1-1	-	-	CASSPMTRDAQAFF	TGTGCCAGCAGCCCGATGACCCGGGACGCCCAAGCTTTCTTT
TRBV5-1	TRBJ2-7	-	-	CASSLERVDYEQYF	TGCGCCAGCAGCTTGGAGAGGGTTGACTACGAGCAGTACTTC
TRBV3-1	TRBJ1-1	-	-	CASSQETGLEAFF	TGTGCCAGCAGCCAAGAGACAGGCCTAGAAGCTTTCTTT
TRBV9	TRBJ1-1	-	-	CASSLGPGLNTEAFF	TGTGCCAGCAGCCTCGGACCCGGGTTGAACACTGAAGCTTTCTTT
TRBV5-4	TRBJ2-1	-	TRBD1	CASSLGDRGRRNEQFF	TGTGCCAGCAGCTTGGGCGACAGGGGGCGCAGGAATGAGCAGTTCTTC
TRBV20-1	TRBJ2-7	-	TRBD2	CSARTRGGRFEQYF	TGCAGTGCTAGAACCCGGGGGGGTCGGTTCGAGCAGTACTTC
TRBV6-2/TRBV6-3	TRBJ1-2	-	-	CASGVQGVSYGYTF	TGTGCCAGCGGAGTGCAGGGAGTAAGCTATGGCTACACCTTC
TRBV4-1	TRBJ2-3	-	TRBD2	CASSQPKLAGVGDTQYF	TGCGCCAGCAGCCAACCGAAATTAGCGGGAGTGGGAGATACGCAGTATTTT
TRBV2	TRBJ1-1	-	-	CASSEWGEAFF	TGTGCCAGCAGCGAATGGGGTGAAGCTTTCTTT
TRBV7-9	TRBJ1-1	-	-	CASSLGPRDTEAFF	TGTGCCAGCAGCTTAGGACCGAGGGACACTGAAGCTTTCTTT
TRBV5-1	TRBJ2-1	-	-	CASAPGSGAYNEQFF	TGCGCCAGCGCACCCGGGAGTGGAGCCTACAATGAGCAGTTCTTC
TRBV25-1	TRBJ1-2	-	-	CASSELRGDYGYTF	TGTGCCAGCAGTGAGCTCAGGGGTGACTATGGCTACACCTTC
TRBV18	TRBJ2-1	-	TRBD2	CASSYTSGARLNEQFF	TGTGCCAGCTCATATACGAGCGGGGCCCGACTCAATGAGCAGTTCTTC